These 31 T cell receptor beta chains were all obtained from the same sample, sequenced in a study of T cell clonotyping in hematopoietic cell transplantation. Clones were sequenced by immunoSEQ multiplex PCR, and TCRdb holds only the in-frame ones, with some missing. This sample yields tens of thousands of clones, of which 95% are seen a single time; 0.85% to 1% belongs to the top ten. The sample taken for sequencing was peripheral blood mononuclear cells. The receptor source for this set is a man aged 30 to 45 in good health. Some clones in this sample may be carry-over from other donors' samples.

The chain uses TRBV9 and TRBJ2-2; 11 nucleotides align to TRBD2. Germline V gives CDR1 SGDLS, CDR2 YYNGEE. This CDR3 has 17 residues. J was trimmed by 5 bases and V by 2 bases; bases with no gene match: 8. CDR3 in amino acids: CASSVLAGGPDTGELFF. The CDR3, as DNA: TGTGCCAGCAGCGTCCTAGCGGGAGGTCCTGATACCGGGGAGCTGTTTTTT.

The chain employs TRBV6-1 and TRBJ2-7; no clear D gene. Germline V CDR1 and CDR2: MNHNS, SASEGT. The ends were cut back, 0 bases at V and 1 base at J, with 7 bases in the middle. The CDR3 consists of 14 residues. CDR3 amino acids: CASSEASRSYEQYF. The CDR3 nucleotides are TGTGCCAGCAGTGAAGCGTCCAGATCCTACGAGCAGTACTTC.

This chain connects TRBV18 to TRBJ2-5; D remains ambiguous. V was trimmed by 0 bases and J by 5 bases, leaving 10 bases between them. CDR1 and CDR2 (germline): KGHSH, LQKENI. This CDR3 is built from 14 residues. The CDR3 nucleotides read TGTGCCAGCTCACCACCGGGCCAGAGGGAGACCCAGTACTTC. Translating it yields CASSPPGQRETQYF.

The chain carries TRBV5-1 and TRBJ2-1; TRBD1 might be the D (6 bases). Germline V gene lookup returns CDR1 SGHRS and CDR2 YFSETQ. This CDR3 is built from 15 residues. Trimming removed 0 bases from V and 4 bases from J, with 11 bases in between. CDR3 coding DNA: TGCGCCAGCAGCTTGGCAGGGGAGATATACAATGAGCAGTTCTTC. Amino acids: CASSLAGEIYNEQFF. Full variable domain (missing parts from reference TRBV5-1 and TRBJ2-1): KAGVTQTPRYLIKTRGQQVTLSCSPISGHRSVSWYQQTPGQGLQFLFEYFSETQRNKGNFPGRFSGRQFSNSRSEMNVSTLELGDSALYLCASSLAGEIYNEQFFGPGTRLTVL.

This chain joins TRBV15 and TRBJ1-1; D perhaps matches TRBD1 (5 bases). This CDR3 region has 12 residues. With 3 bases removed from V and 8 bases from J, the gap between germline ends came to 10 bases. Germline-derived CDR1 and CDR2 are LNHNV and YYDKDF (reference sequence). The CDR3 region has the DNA TGTGCCACCAGCAGTAGGGGCGGCGAAGCTTTCTTT. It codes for CATSSRGGEAFF.

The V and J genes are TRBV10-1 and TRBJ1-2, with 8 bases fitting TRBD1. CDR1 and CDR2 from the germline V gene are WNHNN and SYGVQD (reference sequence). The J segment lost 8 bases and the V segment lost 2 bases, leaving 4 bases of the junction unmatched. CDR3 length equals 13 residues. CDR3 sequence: CASSEDRGGGYTF. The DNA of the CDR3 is TGCGCCAGCAGTGAGGACAGGGGAGGAGGCTACACCTTC.

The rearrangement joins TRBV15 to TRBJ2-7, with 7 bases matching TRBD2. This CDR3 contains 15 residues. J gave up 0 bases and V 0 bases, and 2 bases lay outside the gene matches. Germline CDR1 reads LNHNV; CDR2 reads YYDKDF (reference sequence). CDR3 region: CATSRDSGSSYEQYF. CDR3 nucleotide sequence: TGTGCCACCAGCAGAGATAGCGGGTCCTCCTACGAGCAGTACTTC.

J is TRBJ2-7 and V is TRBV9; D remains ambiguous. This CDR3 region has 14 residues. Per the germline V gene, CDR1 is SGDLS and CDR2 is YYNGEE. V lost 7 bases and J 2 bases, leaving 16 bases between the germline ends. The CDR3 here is CASAEGWGTYEQYF. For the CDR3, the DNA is TGTGCCAGCGCGGAAGGGTGGGGTACCTACGAGCAGTACTTC.

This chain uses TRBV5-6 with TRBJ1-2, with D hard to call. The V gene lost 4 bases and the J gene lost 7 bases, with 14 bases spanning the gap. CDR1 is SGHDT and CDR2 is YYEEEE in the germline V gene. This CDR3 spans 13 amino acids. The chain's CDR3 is CASSQSGAGGYTF. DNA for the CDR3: TGTGCCAGCAGCCAGAGCGGAGCAGGTGGCTACACCTTC.

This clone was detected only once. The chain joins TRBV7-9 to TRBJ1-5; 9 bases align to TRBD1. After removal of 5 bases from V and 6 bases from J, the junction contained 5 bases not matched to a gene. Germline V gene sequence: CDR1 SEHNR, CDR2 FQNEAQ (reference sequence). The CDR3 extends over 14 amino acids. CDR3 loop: CASSADRGSQPQHF. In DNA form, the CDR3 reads TGTGCCAGCAGCGCCGACAGGGGGAGTCAGCCCCAGCATTTT.

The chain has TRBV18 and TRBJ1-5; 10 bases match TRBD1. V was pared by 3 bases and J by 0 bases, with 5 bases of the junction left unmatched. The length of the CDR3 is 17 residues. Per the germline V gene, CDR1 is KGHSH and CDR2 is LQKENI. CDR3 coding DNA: TGTGCCAGCTCACCCCGGGACAGGGGCCTTAGCAATCAGCCCCAGCATTTT. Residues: CASSPRDRGLSNQPQHF.

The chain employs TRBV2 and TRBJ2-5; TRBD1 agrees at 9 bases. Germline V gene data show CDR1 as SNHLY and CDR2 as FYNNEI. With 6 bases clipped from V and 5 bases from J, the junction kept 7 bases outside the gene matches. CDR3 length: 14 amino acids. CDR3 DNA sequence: TGTGCCAGCAGACGCACAGGGGGCGGCGAGACCCAGTACTTC. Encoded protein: CASRRTGGGETQYF.

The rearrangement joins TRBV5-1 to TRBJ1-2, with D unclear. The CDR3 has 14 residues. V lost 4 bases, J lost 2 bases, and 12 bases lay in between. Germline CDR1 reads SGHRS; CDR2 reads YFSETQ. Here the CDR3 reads CASSPAGGNYGYTF. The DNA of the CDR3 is TGCGCCAGCAGCCCGGCCGGCGGAAACTATGGCTACACCTTC.

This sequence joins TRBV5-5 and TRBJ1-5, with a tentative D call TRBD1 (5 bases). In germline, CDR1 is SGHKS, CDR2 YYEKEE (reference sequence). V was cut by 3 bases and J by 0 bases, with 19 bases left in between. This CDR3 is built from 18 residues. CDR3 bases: TGTGCCAGCAGCTGGGGCCCGGGTTCCCCATATAGCAATCAGCCCCAGCATTTT. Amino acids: CASSWGPGSPYSNQPQHF. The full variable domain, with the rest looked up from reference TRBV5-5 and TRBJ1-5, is DAGVTQSPTHLIKTRGQQVTLRCSPISGHKSVSWYQQVLGQGPQFIFQYYEKEERGRGNFPDRFSARQFPNYSSELNVNALLLGDSALYLCASSWGPGSPYSNQPQHFGDGTRLSIL.

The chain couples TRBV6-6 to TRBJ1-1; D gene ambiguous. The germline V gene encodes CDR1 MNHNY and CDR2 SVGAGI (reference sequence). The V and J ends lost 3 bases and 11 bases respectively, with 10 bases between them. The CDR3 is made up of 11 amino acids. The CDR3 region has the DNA TGTGCCAGCAGTTATAGGGAGGCCGCTTTCTTT. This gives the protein CASSYREAAFF.

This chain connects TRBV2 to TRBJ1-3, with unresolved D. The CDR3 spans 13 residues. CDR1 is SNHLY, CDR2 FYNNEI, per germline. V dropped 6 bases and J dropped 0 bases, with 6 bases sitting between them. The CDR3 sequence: CASRRSSGNTIYF. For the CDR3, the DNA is TGTGCCAGCAGGCGGAGCTCTGGAAACACCATATATTTT.

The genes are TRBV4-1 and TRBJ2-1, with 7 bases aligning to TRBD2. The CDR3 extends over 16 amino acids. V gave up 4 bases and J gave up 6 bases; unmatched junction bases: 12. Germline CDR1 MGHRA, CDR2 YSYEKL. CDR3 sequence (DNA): TGCGCCAGCAGCCGCCAACCTAGCGGATGGGCCAATGAGCAGTTCTTC. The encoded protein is CASSRQPSGWANEQFF.

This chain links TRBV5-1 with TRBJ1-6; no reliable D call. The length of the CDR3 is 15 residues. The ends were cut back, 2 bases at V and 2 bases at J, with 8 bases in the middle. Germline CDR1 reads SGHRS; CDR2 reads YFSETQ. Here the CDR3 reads CASSLRAAYNSPLHF. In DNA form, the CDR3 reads TGCGCCAGCAGCTTAAGGGCGGCCTATAATTCACCCCTCCACTTT.

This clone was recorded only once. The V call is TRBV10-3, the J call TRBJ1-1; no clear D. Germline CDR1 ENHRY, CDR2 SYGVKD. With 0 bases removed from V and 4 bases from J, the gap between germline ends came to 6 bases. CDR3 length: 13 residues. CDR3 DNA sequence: TGTGCCATCAGTGAGTCTGGGAGCACTGAAGCTTTCTTT. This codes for CAISESGSTEAFF.

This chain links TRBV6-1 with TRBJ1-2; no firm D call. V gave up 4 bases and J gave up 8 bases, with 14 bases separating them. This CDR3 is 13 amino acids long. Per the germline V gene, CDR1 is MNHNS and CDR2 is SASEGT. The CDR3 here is CASSGGWPGGYTF. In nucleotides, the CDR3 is TGTGCCAGCAGTGGAGGGTGGCCGGGAGGCTACACCTTC.

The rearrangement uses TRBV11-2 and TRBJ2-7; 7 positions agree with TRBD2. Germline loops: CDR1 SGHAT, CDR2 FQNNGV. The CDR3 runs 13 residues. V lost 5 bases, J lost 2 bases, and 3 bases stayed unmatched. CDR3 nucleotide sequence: TGTGCCAGCAGCCCCCTAGCGGCCTACGAGCAGTACTTC. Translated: CASSPLAAYEQYF. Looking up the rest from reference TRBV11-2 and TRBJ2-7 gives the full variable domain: EAGVAQSPRYKIIEKRQSVAFWCNPISGHATLYWYQQILGQGPKLLIQFQNNGVVDDSQLPKDRFSAERLKGVDSTLKIQPAKLEDSAVYLCASSPLAAYEQYFGPGTRLTVT.

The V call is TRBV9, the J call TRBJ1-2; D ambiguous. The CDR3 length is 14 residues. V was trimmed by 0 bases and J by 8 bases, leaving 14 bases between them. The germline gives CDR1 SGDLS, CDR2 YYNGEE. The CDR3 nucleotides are TGTGCCAGCAGCGTAGGCCAGCGGAGCGGAGGCTACACCTTC. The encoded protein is CASSVGQRSGGYTF.

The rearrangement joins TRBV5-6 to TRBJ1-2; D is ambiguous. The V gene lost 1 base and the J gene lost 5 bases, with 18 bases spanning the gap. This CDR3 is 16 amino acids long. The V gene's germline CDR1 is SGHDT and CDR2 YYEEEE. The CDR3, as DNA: TGTGCCAGCAGCTTGTTTTTTTGGACCGATGATTATGGCTACACCTTC. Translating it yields CASSLFFWTDDYGYTF.

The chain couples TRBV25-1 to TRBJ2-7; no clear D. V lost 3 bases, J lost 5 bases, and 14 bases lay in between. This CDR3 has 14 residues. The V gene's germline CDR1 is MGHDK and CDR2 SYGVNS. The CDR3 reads CASSDVVGWDEQYF. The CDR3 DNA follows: TGTGCCAGCAGTGACGTTGTGGGTTGGGACGAGCAGTACTTC.

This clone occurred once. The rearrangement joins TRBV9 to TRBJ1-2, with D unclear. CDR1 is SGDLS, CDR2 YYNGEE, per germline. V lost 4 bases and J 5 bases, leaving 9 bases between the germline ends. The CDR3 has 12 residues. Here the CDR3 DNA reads TGTGCCAGCAGCCTTTTGGGTTATGGCTACACCTTC. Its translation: CASSLLGYGYTF.

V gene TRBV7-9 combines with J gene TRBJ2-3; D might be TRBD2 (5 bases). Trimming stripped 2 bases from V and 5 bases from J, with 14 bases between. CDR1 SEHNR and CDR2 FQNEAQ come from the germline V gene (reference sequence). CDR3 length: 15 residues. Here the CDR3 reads CASSLIAGAGDTQYF. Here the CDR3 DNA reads TGTGCCAGCAGCTTAATTGCAGGCGCGGGAGATACGCAGTATTTT.

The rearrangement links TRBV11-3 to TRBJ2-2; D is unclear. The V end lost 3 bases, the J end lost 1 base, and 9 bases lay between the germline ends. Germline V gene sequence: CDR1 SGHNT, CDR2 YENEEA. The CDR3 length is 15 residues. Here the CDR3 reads CASSFPIGNTGELFF. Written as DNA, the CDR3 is TGTGCCAGCAGCTTTCCAATCGGGAACACCGGGGAGCTGTTTTTT. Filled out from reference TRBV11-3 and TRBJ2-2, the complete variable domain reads EAGVVQSPRYKIIEKKQPVAFWCNPISGHNTLYWYLQNLGQGPELLIRYENEEAVDDSQLPKDRFSAERLKGVDSTLKIQPAELGDSAVYLCASSFPIGNTGELFFGEGSRLTVL.

The CDR3, as DNA: TGTGCCAGCAGATCCCCCGGGATCCCAACTGGAAACACCATATATTTT. Encoded protein: CASRSPGIPTGNTIYF. The chain is built from TRBV7-2 and TRBJ1-3; D unclear. V was shortened by 6 bases and J by 2 bases, with 17 bases between the two germline ends. Germline values: CDR1 SGHTA, CDR2 FQGNSA. There are 16 residues in the CDR3.

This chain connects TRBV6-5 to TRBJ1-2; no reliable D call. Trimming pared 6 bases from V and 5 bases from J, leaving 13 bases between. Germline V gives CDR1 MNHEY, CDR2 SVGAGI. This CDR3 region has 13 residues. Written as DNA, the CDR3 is TGTGCCAGCAGCCCCAGCCGACCTTATGGCTACACCTTC. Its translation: CASSPSRPYGYTF.

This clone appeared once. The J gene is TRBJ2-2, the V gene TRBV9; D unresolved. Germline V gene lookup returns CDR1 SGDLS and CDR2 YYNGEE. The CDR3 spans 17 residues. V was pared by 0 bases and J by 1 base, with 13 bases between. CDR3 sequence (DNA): TGTGCCAGCAGCGTAGAACCCCTGGCTAGGAACACCGGGGAGCTGTTTTTT. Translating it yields CASSVEPLARNTGELFF.

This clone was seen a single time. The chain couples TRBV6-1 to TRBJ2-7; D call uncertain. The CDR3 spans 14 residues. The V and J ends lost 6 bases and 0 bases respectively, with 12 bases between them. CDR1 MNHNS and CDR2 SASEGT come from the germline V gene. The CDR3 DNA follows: TGTGCCAGCAGCGAACTCATAAGCTCCTACGAGCAGTACTTC. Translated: CASSELISSYEQYF.